This passage covers 23 T cell receptor beta chains from one sample sequenced in a study of T cell responses to AZD1222 COVID-19 vaccine. Produced via immunoSEQ multiplex PCR; TCRdb's table is partial and in-frame only. Of around 110,000 clones listed, around 89% are singletons. This specimen was peripheral blood, taken on day 0 of AZD1222 vaccination. All receptors derive from an adult in good health.

This clone came up once. The rearrangement joins TRBV25-1 to TRBJ2-6; D remains unclear. With 2 bases removed from V and 0 bases from J, the gap between germline ends came to 11 bases. This CDR3 contains 17 residues. Germline assignment: CDR1 MGHDK and CDR2 SYGVNS. CDR3 amino acids: CASSEPDGRSGANVLTF. The CDR3 nucleotides are TGTGCCAGCAGTGAACCCGACGGCCGCTCTGGGGCCAACGTCCTGACTTTC.

In this sample, this clone turned up once. The V gene is TRBV7-8, the J gene TRBJ1-5; D call uncertain. Trimming removed 5 bases at V and 0 bases at J, with 8 bases between. Germline values: CDR1 SGHVS, CDR2 FQNEAQ. CDR3 length: 14 amino acids. As DNA, the CDR3 is TGTGCCAGCAGCCATGATTATAGCAATCAGCCCCAGCATTTT. Its protein product is CASSHDYSNQPQHF.

This chain links TRBV5-1 with TRBJ1-1, with D unresolved. Trimming left V 5 bases short and J 1 base short, with 15 bases between. From germline, CDR1 is SGHRS and CDR2 YFSETQ. This CDR3 region has 15 residues. In DNA form, the CDR3 reads TGCGCCAGCAGGGTGGGAACAGTCAGGAACACTGAAGCTTTCTTT. This codes for CASRVGTVRNTEAFF.

This sequence joins TRBV28 and TRBJ1-1; D not certain. V lost 6 bases and J 4 bases, leaving 12 bases between the germline ends. Per germline, CDR1 MDHEN and CDR2 SYDVKM. The CDR3 runs to 13 residues. CDR3 region: CASRENLGTEAFF. The CDR3 coding sequence is TGTGCCAGCAGGGAGAACCTGGGCACTGAAGCTTTCTTT.

This sequence joins TRBV2 and TRBJ1-5; no firm D call. This CDR3 region has 12 residues. The germline V and J ends were trimmed by 4 bases and 7 bases, with 8 bases remaining between them. The germline V gene encodes CDR1 SNHLY and CDR2 FYNNEI. DNA of the CDR3: TGTGCCAGCAGTGCCATAGCGCAGCCCCAGCATTTT. Translated, it gives CASSAIAQPQHF.

Only one count was recorded for this clone. The DNA of the CDR3 is TGTGCCAGCAGTTCCCAGGTCGATAGCAATCAGCCCCAGCATTTT. Protein: CASSSQVDSNQPQHF. The chain has TRBV28 and TRBJ1-5, with D unclear. Germline lookup yields CDR1 MDHEN and CDR2 SYDVKM. CDR3 length: 15 residues. V lost 4 bases to trimming and J lost 0 bases, with 10 bases between them.

V and J are TRBV7-2 and TRBJ2-1; 7 bases agree with TRBD2. After removal of 4 bases from V and 4 bases from J, the junction contained 10 bases not matched to a gene. The length of the CDR3 is 16 residues. CDR1 and CDR2 (germline): SGHTA, FQGNSA. The CDR3 DNA reads as TGTGCCAGCAGCTCTTGGACTAGTTTAGGGTACAATGAGCAGTTCTTC. Protein sequence: CASSSWTSLGYNEQFF.

This chain links TRBV4-1 with TRBJ2-7; D tentatively reads TRBD1 or TRBD2 (5 bases each). Trimming pared 0 bases from V and 6 bases from J, leaving 18 bases between. Germline-derived CDR1 and CDR2 are MGHRA and YSYEKL. The CDR3 runs to 16 residues. The CDR3 sequence: CASSQERSRERGEQYF. CDR3 nucleotide sequence: TGCGCCAGCAGCCAAGAGAGGTCCAGGGAGAGAGGCGAGCAGTACTTC.

The CDR3 coding sequence is TGTGCCAGCAAACTAGACAGGGCGAACACTGAAGCTTTCTTT. Translating it yields CASKLDRANTEAFF. V and J are TRBV7-8 and TRBJ1-1, with 7 bases aligning to TRBD1. After removal of 7 bases from V and 1 base from J, the junction contained 6 bases not matched to a gene. Germline lookup yields CDR1 SGHVS and CDR2 FQNEAQ. This CDR3 region has 14 residues.

J is TRBJ1-5 and V is TRBV19, with D possibly being TRBD1 (6 bases). The CDR3 loop spans 16 amino acids. Per the germline V gene, CDR1 is LNHDA and CDR2 is SQIVND (reference sequence). V was cut by 4 bases and J by 2 bases, with 15 bases left in between. CDR3 residues: CASSRAGASGNQPQHF. In DNA form, the CDR3 reads TGTGCCAGTAGTAGGGCAGGGGCGTCGGGCAATCAGCCCCAGCATTTT. Filled out from reference TRBV19 and TRBJ1-5, the complete variable domain reads DGGITQSPKYLFRKEGQNVTLSCEQNLNHDAMYWYRQDPGQGLRLIYYSQIVNDFQKGDIAEGYSVSREKKESFPLTVTSAQKNPTAFYLCASSRAGASGNQPQHFGDGTRLSIL.

The rearrangement joins TRBV27 to TRBJ2-3, with 8 bases lining up with TRBD2. Trimming removed 2 bases from V and 3 bases from J; junction bases left unmatched: 13. The germline V gene encodes CDR1 MNHEY and CDR2 SMNVEV (reference sequence). The CDR3 covers 18 residues. The CDR3 bases are TGTGCCAGCAGTTTAGCCCCACTAGTAGCGGGACCGACAGATACGCAGTATTTT. Amino acids: CASSLAPLVAGPTDTQYF.

This sequence joins TRBV2 and TRBJ2-3; 10 positions match TRBD2. Germline V gives CDR1 SNHLY, CDR2 FYNNEI. This CDR3 has 18 amino acids. V was clipped by 1 base and J by 0 bases; unmatched bases: 7. The CDR3 loop reads CASSEGLAGASSTDTQYF. The CDR3, as DNA: TGTGCCAGCAGTGAAGGGCTAGCGGGAGCCTCTAGCACAGATACGCAGTATTTT.

The V call is TRBV19, the J call TRBJ2-7; D perhaps matches TRBD1 (6 bases). Per germline, CDR1 LNHDA and CDR2 SQIVND (reference sequence). V was pared by 3 bases and J by 2 bases, with 14 bases between. The CDR3 is 15 amino acids. CDR3 amino acids: CASSIDATGAYEQYF. The DNA for the CDR3 is TGTGCCAGTAGTATCGATGCGACAGGCGCCTACGAGCAGTACTTC. Complete variable domain (other parts from reference TRBV19 and TRBJ2-7): DGGITQSPKYLFRKEGQNVTLSCEQNLNHDAMYWYRQDPGQGLRLIYYSQIVNDFQKGDIAEGYSVSREKKESFPLTVTSAQKNPTAFYLCASSIDATGAYEQYFGPGTRLTVT.

V and J are TRBV28 and TRBJ1-1; D call uncertain. This CDR3 has 13 amino acids. Trimming cost V 4 bases and J 1 base, with 7 bases left between them. From germline, CDR1 is MDHEN and CDR2 SYDVKM. The CDR3 DNA reads TGTGCCAGCAGTTCACTTTGGAACACTGAAGCTTTCTTT. Protein: CASSSLWNTEAFF.

The chain couples TRBV15 to TRBJ1-1; D gene unclear. Germline CDR1 reads LNHNV; CDR2 reads YYDKDF (reference sequence). The CDR3 sequence is 16 residues long. V was clipped by 0 bases and J by 1 base, with 12 bases between them. The CDR3 here is CATSRDSGRTNTEAFF. The DNA for the CDR3 is TGTGCCACCAGCAGAGATAGTGGACGGACGAACACTGAAGCTTTCTTT.

The chain is built from TRBV11-3 and TRBJ2-7, with 9 bases that match TRBD1. Germline V gene lookup returns CDR1 SGHNT and CDR2 YENEEA. The CDR3 has 15 amino acids. J gave up 6 bases and V 3 bases, and 9 bases lay outside the gene matches. The CDR3 DNA is TGTGCCAGCAGCTTTAGACAGGGGGTAGTTTGCGAGCAGTACTTC. Residues: CASSFRQGVVCEQYF.

In regard to this clone: A junction boundary mismatches the germline segment, possibly from a read error. V gene TRBV27 combines with J gene TRBJ1-6; D is possibly TRBD1 (5 bases). The CDR3 loop spans 15 amino acids. CDR1 MNHEY and CDR2 SMNVEV come from the germline V gene (reference sequence). The CDR3 spells CASSTRVIGNSPLHF. The CDR3 coding sequence is TGTGCCAGCAGTACCAGGGTTATTGGGAATTCGCCCCTCCACTTT.

The J gene is TRBJ2-2, the V gene TRBV2, with 8 bases identical to TRBD1. This CDR3 is built from 13 residues. CDR1 SNHLY and CDR2 FYNNEI come from the germline V gene. J gave up 3 bases and V 8 bases, and 2 bases lay outside the gene matches. CDR3 DNA: TGTGCCAGCCAGGACAGGGACACCGGGGAGCTGTTTTTT. It encodes CASQDRDTGELFF.

The chain recombines TRBV6-6 with TRBJ2-3; unclear D gene. Trimming left V 5 bases short and J 0 bases short, with 3 bases between. Germline assignment: CDR1 MNHNY and CDR2 SVGAGI (reference sequence). This CDR3 is 12 amino acids long. The CDR3 region has the DNA TGTGCCAGCAGTGCTAGCACAGATACGCAGTATTTT. Residues: CASSASTDTQYF.

The CDR3 loop reads CASSRVEAFF. DNA for the CDR3: TGTGCCAGCTCTCGGGTCGAAGCTTTCTTT. The J gene is TRBJ1-1, the V gene TRBV28, with unresolved D. Germline CDR1 and CDR2: MDHEN and SYDVKM. The CDR3 totals 10 residues. Trimming cost V 8 bases and J 8 bases, with 9 bases left between them.

The chain recombines TRBV2 with TRBJ1-1; D is unclear. The V gene lost 5 bases and the J gene lost 6 bases, with 16 bases spanning the gap. The CDR3 is 14 amino acids. Germline-derived CDR1 and CDR2 are SNHLY and FYNNEI. CDR3 sequence: CASSSRLPRPEAFF. The CDR3 DNA follows: TGTGCCAGCAGTTCTAGACTCCCCCGGCCTGAAGCTTTCTTT.

The chain uses TRBV10-3 and TRBJ1-1; 8 bases align to TRBD1. The V segment lost 5 bases and the J segment 1 base; nucleotides outside the gene matches: 12. The CDR3 is made up of 17 amino acids. The germline V gene has CDR1 ENHRY and CDR2 SYGVKD. This CDR3 is CAISQTGGINANTEAFF. In DNA, the CDR3 is TGTGCCATCAGTCAAACAGGGGGGATAAATGCGAACACTGAAGCTTTCTTT.

The chain has TRBV27 and TRBJ1-6, with D uncertain. Germline values: CDR1 MNHEY, CDR2 SMNVEV (reference sequence). The CDR3 has 15 residues. V shed 9 bases and J shed 4 bases, with 16 bases lying between them. The CDR3 DNA reads TGTGCCAGTTCGTTAATAAGAGGATATAATTCACCCCTCCACTTT. Its translation: CASSLIRGYNSPLHF.